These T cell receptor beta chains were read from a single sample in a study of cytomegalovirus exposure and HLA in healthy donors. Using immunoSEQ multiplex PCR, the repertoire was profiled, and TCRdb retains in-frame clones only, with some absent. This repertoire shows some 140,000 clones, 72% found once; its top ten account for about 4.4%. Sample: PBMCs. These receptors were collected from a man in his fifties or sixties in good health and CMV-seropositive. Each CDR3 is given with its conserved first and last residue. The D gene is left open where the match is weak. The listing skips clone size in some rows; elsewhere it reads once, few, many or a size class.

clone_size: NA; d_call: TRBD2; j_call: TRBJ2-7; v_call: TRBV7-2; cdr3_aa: CASSPGTSGRVRPYEQYF; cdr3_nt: TGTGCCAGCAGCCCCGGGACTAGCGGGAGAGTACGCCCCTACGAGCAGTACTTC
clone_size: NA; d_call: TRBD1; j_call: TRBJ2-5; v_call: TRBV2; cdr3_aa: CASSDGTGRWETQYF; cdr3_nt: TGTGCCAGCAGTGATGGGACAGGCCGGTGGGAGACCCAGTACTTC
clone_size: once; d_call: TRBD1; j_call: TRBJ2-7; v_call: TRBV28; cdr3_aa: CASRPGQGVDEQYF; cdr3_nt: TGTGCCAGCAGGCCGGGACAGGGGGTCGACGAGCAGTACTTC
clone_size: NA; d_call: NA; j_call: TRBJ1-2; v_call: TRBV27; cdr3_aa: CASGLNYGYTF; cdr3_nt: TGTGCCAGCGGCCTTAACTATGGCTACACCTTC
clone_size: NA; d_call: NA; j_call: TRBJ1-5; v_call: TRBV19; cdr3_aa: CASSITPYSNQPQHF; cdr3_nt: TGTGCCAGTAGTATAACACCTTATAGCAATCAGCCCCAGCATTTT
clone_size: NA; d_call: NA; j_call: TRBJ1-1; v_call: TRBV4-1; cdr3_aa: CASSQDQTRGTEAFF; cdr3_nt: TGCGCCAGCAGCCAAGATCAAACGCGTGGCACTGAAGCTTTCTTT
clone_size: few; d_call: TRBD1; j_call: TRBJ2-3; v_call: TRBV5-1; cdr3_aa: CASSWNGGSGQGEYF; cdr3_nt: TGCGCCAGCAGCTGGAATGGTGGGTCGGGACAGGGAGAGTATTTT
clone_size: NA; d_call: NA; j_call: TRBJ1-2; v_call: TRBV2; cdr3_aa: CASSEARAGYGYTF; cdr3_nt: TGTGCCAGCAGTGAGGCCAGGGCGGGGTATGGCTACACCTTC
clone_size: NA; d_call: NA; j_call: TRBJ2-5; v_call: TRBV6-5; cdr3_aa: CASSYPTGTLQETQYF; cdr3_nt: TGTGCCAGCAGTTACCCGACAGGAACCCTACAAGAGACCCAGTACTTC
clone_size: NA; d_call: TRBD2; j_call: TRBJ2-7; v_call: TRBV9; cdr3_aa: CASSVDQRESNEQYF; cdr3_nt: TGTGCCAGCAGCGTAGACCAGCGGGAGTCGAACGAGCAGTACTTC
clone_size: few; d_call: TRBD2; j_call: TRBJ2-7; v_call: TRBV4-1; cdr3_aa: CASSQGTSEYEQYF; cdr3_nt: TGCGCCAGCAGCCAAGGGACTAGCGAATACGAGCAGTACTTC
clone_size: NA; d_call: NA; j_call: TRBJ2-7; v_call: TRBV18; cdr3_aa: CASSPPGTGGTSSEQYF; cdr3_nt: TGTGCCAGCTCACCTCCGGGGACAGGCGGGACTAGCTCCGAGCAGTACTTC
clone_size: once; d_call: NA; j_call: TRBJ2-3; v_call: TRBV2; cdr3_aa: CASSVEGLSTDTQYF; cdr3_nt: TGTGCCAGCAGCGTCGAGGGCCTTAGCACAGATACGCAGTATTTT
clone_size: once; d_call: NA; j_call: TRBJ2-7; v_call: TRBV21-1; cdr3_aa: CASLEGTSNYEQYF; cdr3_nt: TGTGCCAGCCTCGAGGGGACTAGCAACTACGAGCAGTACTTC
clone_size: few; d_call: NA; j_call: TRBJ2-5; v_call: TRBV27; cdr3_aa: CASSIRDPPRTQYF; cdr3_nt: TGTGCCAGCAGTATTCGCGATCCCCCTCGGACCCAGTACTTC
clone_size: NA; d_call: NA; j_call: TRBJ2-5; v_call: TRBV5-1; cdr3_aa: CASSSGGVETQYF; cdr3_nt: TGCGCCAGCAGCTCGGGCGGGGTAGAGACCCAGTACTTC
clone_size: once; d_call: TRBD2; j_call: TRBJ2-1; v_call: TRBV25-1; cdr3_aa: CASRGSGSLNEQFF; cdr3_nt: TGTGCCAGCAGGGGCAGCGGGAGCTTGAATGAGCAGTTCTTC
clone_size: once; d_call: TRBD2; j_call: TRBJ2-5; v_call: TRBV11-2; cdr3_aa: CASSLVREGTQYF; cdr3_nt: TGTGCCAGCAGCTTAGTTAGGGAGGGGACCCAGTACTTC
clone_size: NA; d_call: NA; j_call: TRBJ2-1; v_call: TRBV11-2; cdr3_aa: CASSSLRQARPEQFF; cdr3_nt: TGTGCCAGCAGCTCCTTAAGACAGGCCCGCCCTGAGCAGTTCTTC
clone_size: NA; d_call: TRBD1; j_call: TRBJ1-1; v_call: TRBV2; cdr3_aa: CASTKRQGKEGTEAFF; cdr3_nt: TGTGCCAGCACTAAAAGACAGGGGAAGGAAGGCACTGAAGCTTTCTTT
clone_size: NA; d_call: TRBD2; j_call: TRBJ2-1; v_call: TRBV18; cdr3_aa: CASGTYSGRESNEQFF; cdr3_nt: TGTGCCAGCGGGACGTACTCAGGGAGGGAATCCAATGAGCAGTTCTTC
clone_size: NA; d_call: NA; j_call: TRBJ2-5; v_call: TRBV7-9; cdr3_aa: CASSPTVMSETQYF; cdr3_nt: TGTGCCAGCAGCCCGACAGTCATGAGTGAGACCCAGTACTTC
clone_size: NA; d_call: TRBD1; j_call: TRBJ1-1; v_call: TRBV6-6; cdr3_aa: CASRLRDRGAEAFF; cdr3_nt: TGTGCCAGCAGATTAAGAGACAGGGGGGCTGAAGCTTTCTTT
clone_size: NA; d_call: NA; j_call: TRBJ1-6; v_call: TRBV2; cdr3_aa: CASSIEGRNSPLHF; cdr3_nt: TGTGCCAGCAGTATTGAGGGTAGGAATTCACCCCTCCACTTT
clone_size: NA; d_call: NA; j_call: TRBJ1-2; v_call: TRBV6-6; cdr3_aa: CASTSGLPNYGYTF; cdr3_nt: TGTGCCAGCACCTCGGGACTCCCAAACTATGGCTACACCTTC
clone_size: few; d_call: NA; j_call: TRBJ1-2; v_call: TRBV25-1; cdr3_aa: CASSDPGYYGYTF; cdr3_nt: TGTGCCAGCAGTGACCCGGGTTACTATGGCTACACCTTC
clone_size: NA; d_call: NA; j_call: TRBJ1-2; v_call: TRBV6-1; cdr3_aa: CASSAGRLNSGYGYTF; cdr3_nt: TGTGCCAGCAGTGCCGGACGGCTAAATAGCGGCTATGGCTACACCTTC
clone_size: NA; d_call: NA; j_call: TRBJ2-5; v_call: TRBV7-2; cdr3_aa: CASSSRLTQYF; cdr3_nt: TGTGCCAGCAGCTCCCGACTAACCCAGTACTTC
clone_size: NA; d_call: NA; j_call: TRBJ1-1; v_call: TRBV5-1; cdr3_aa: CASSLYDGGTEAFF; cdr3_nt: TGCGCCAGCAGCTTGTATGACGGCGGGACTGAAGCTTTCTTT
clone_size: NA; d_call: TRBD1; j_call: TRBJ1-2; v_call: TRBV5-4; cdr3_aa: CASSQAGTGDYGYTF; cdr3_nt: TGTGCCAGCAGCCAGGCCGGGACAGGGGACTATGGCTACACCTTC
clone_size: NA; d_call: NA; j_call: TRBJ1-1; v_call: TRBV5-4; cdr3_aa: CASSFHGTEAFF; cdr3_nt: TGTGCCAGCAGCTTTCACGGCACTGAAGCTTTCTTT
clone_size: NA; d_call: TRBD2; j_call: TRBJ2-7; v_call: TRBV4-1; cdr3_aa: CASSQGLAGAYEQYF; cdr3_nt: TGCGCCAGCAGCCAAGGACTAGCGGGAGCTTACGAGCAGTACTTC
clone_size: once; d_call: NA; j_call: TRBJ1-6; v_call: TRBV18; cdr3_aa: CASSPEAGVIGSPLHF; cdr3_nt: TGTGCCAGCTCACCAGAGGCAGGGGTTATAGGTTCACCCCTCCACTTT
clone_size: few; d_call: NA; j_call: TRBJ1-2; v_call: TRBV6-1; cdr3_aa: CASSLQKLGGDGYTF; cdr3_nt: TGTGCCAGCAGTCTCCAAAAGCTGGGGGGGGATGGCTACACCTTC
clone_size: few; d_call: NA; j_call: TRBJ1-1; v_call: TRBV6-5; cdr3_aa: CASSSNTEAFF; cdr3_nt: TGTGCCAGCAGTTCTAACACTGAAGCTTTCTTT
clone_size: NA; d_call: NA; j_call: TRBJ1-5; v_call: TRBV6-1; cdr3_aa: CASSPQSYQPQHF; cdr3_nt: TGTGCCAGCAGCCCACAGTCATACCAGCCCCAGCATTTT
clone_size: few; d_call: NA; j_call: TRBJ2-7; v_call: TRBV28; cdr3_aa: CASSSRASYEQYF; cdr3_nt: TGTGCCAGCAGTTCCCGAGCCTCCTACGAGCAGTACTTC